This T cell receptor beta chain is from a study of CD8+ T cells in alopecia areata. Study-level findings and limits: Normal-skin resident alphabeta T cells also appear among scalp sample sequences.

The CDR3 loop spans 12 amino acids. V gave up 3 bases and J gave up 6 bases, with 11 bases separating them. Germline V gene lookup returns CDR1 SQVTM and CDR2 ANQGSEA. RNA, once extracted, was reverse transcribed into cDNA for use as the sequencing template. Sequenced by immunoSEQ multiplex PCR; TCRdb stores in-frame clones only, minus some. The table includes about 180,000 clones, roughly 60% detected once. Sorting separated CD4+ and CD8+ T cells out of PBMCs. Turning to this clone: Its specificity is not known.

The gene calls are TRBV29-1 and TRBJ1-2; tentatively, D is TRBD1 (6 bases). The receptor was derived from a human donor with alopecia areata. The input for sequencing was CD4+ T cells sorted from blood, taken at week 0. CDR3: CSVDRGADGYTF. CDR3 in DNA: TGCAGCGTTGACCGGGGGGCCGATGGCTACACCTTC.